These 18 T cell receptor beta chains were sequenced from one sample in a study of cytomegalovirus exposure and HLA in healthy donors (dated by TCRdb to the late 2010s). Libraries were constructed by the immunoSEQ multiplex PCR assay. For the multiplex PCR, a mixture combining 60 forward primers for TCR Vbeta segments and 13 reverse primers for TCR Jbeta segments was used. This is the immuneACCESS table as TCRdb keeps it, with only in-frame sequences that have V and J called. A part of the clones is gone; compared with another copy, unresolved V genes explain less than half, and the rest is unexplained. The sample profile shows some 130,000 clones; 8.9% of them were found once. The ten largest clonotypes hold 6% to 7.5% of the sample. The sample was PBMCs. Receptors were obtained from a woman aged 35 to 49 in good health and CMV-seropositive.

In this sample, this clone turned up a few times. The J gene is TRBJ1-5, the V gene TRBV7-8; the match to TRBD1 covers 9 bases. Per germline, CDR1 SGHVS and CDR2 FQNEAQ. The V and J ends lost 1 base and 5 bases, in that order; junction bases with no gene match: 3. This CDR3 is 15 amino acids long. The CDR3 loop is CASSLGGQGYQPQHF. As DNA, the CDR3 is TGTGCCAGCAGCTTAGGGGGACAGGGATATCAGCCCCAGCATTTT.

In its sample, this clone was seen a few times. The V call is TRBV7-8, the J call TRBJ1-5; D uncertain. The germline V gene has CDR1 SGHVS and CDR2 FQNEAQ. This CDR3 has 12 residues. V shed 3 bases and J shed 8 bases, with 8 bases lying between them. The CDR3 region is CASSFSKKPQHF. CDR3 nucleotides: TGTGCCAGCAGCTTTAGTAAAAAGCCCCAGCATTTT.

This sequence joins TRBV27 and TRBJ1-2; 7 positions agree with TRBD1. Losses at the gene ends were 9 bases for V and 4 bases for J; bases not matched to a gene: 11. The CDR3 is made up of 14 amino acids. The V gene's germline CDR1 is MNHEY and CDR2 SMNVEV (reference sequence). CDR3 DNA sequence: TGTGCCAGTTCTCACCGACAGGGTATCTATGGCTACACCTTC. This gives the protein CASSHRQGIYGYTF.

The rearrangement links TRBV7-9 to TRBJ2-5; possibly TRBD2 for D (6 bases). Germline loops: CDR1 SEHNR, CDR2 FQNEAQ (reference sequence). V shed 6 bases and J shed 0 bases, with 14 bases lying between them. CDR3 length equals 15 residues. CDR3 region: CASSHRRGYQETQYF. The CDR3 DNA follows: TGTGCCAGCAGTCATAGGCGGGGATACCAAGAGACCCAGTACTTC.

The chain employs TRBV5-1 and TRBJ2-7; 11 bases line up with TRBD2. Looked up from germline, CDR1 is SGHRS and CDR2 is YFSETQ. Losses at the gene ends were 1 base for V and 6 bases for J; bases not matched to a gene: 9. This CDR3 has 16 residues. This CDR3 is CASSLFIAGGQSEQYF. CDR3 DNA: TGCGCCAGCAGCTTGTTTATAGCGGGGGGGCAAAGCGAGCAGTACTTC.

The chain uses TRBV10-1 and TRBJ1-5; no reliable D call. V lost 11 bases and J lost 3, with 14 bases in between. Per the germline V gene, CDR1 is WNHNN and CDR2 is SYGVQD (reference sequence). CDR3 length: 13 amino acids. This CDR3 reads CAVLDGDNQPQHF. The DNA of the CDR3 is TGCGCCGTCCTAGACGGGGACAATCAGCCCCAGCATTTT.

Notes on this clone: At one end, the junction sequence differs from germline, possibly due to a read error. This chain connects TRBV10-3 to TRBJ2-2; the match to TRBD2 covers 8 bases. This CDR3 contains 19 residues. Germline V gene lookup returns CDR1 ENHRY and CDR2 SYGVKD. CDR3 nucleotides: TGTGCCATCAGGGCAGGGTGGGGCGGGGGGCCCTCGAACACCGGGGCGCTGTTTTTT. Amino acid sequence: CAIRAGWGGGPSNTGALFF.

The chain has TRBV7-3 and TRBJ2-6, with a possible D match to TRBD2 (6 bases). This CDR3 is built from 17 residues. V was trimmed by 0 bases and J by 0 bases, leaving 9 bases between them. Germline assignment: CDR1 SGHTA and CDR2 FQGTGA. This chain's CDR3 is CASSLTGGSSGANVLTF. CDR3 bases: TGTGCCAGCAGCTTAACGGGGGGTTCCTCTGGGGCCAACGTCCTGACTTTC. The whole variable domain, filled in from reference TRBV7-3 and TRBJ2-6, reads GAGVSQTPSNKVTEKGKYVELRCDPISGHTALYWYRQSLGQGPEFLIYFQGTGAADDSGLPNDRFFAVRPEGSVSTLKIQRTERGDSAVYLCASSLTGGSSGANVLTFGAGSRLTVL.

V gene TRBV12-5 combines with J gene TRBJ1-2, with unresolved D. Per the germline V gene, CDR1 is LGHNT and CDR2 is FRNRAP. With 1 base removed from V and 7 bases from J, the gap between germline ends came to 13 bases. The CDR3 is 14 residues long. The CDR3 region is CASGLDAAGFGYTF. CDR3 bases: TGTGCTAGTGGTTTGGACGCCGCGGGGTTTGGCTACACCTTC.

V and J are TRBV7-9 and TRBJ2-3; 7 bases are shared with TRBD1. V shed 1 base and J 4 bases; nucleotides not matched to a gene: 2. Germline values: CDR1 SEHNR, CDR2 FQNEAQ (reference sequence). The CDR3 covers 14 residues. The CDR3 sequence: CASSLGQGSDTQYF. The CDR3 DNA sequence: TGTGCCAGCAGCTTAGGACAGGGCTCAGATACGCAGTATTTT. The full variable domain, completed using reference TRBV7-9 and TRBJ2-3, is DTGVSQNPRHKITKRGQNVTFRCDPISEHNRLYWYRQTLGQGPEFLTYFQNEAQLEKSRLLSDRFSAERPKGSFSTLEIQRTEQGDSAMYLCASSLGQGSDTQYFGPGTRLTVL.

This chain uses TRBV4-1 with TRBJ2-1; D is unresolved. CDR1 is MGHRA and CDR2 is YSYEKL in the germline V gene. This CDR3 has 14 residues. The V end was cut by 0 bases, the J end by 4 bases, with 7 bases between. CDR3 coding DNA: TGCGCCAGCAGCCAAGATTGGAGATACAATGAGCAGTTCTTC. Amino acids: CASSQDWRYNEQFF.

This clone turned up a few times. This sequence joins TRBV5-1 and TRBJ1-4; D perhaps matches TRBD1 (5 bases). This CDR3 is built from 15 residues. Germline-derived CDR1 and CDR2 are SGHRS and YFSETQ. Trimming removed 2 bases at V and 8 bases at J, with 16 bases between. CDR3 in amino acids: CASSFGGTLREKLFF. The CDR3 DNA sequence: TGCGCCAGCAGCTTCGGGGGAACCCTGAGGGAAAAACTGTTTTTT.

The chain links TRBV25-1 to TRBJ1-4; 8 bases line up with TRBD1. V shed 8 bases, J shed 4 bases, and the junction held 9 bases outside the gene matches. The CDR3 loop spans 15 amino acids. Germline V lookup: CDR1 MGHDK, CDR2 SYGVNS. CDR3 sequence reads: CASGVPTGVNEKLFF. CDR3 sequence (DNA): TGTGCCAGCGGCGTACCGACAGGGGTTAATGAAAAACTGTTTTTT.

The table lists this clone with a few counts. The chain couples TRBV11-3 to TRBJ2-3; 7 positions agree with TRBD2. Germline V gives CDR1 SGHNT, CDR2 YENEEA. The CDR3 length is 13 residues. V was clipped by 1 base and J by 8 bases; unmatched bases: 3. The CDR3 DNA reads as TGTGCCAGCAGCTTAGTAACGGGAGGTACGCAGTATTTT. Translating it yields CASSLVTGGTQYF. The full variable domain, rest sourced from reference TRBV11-3 and TRBJ2-3, is EAGVVQSPRYKIIEKKQPVAFWCNPISGHNTLYWYLQNLGQGPELLIRYENEEAVDDSQLPKDRFSAERLKGVDSTLKIQPAELGDSAVYLCASSLVTGGTQYFGPGTRLTVL.

This clone was counted between two and nine times. V usage is TRBV10-3 and J usage is TRBJ1-2; TRBD1 matches at 8 bases. This CDR3 has 14 amino acids. Germline loops: CDR1 ENHRY, CDR2 SYGVKD. V shed 6 bases, J shed 13 bases, and the junction held 16 bases outside the gene matches. CDR3 region: CAIRPDRAAFRGTF. Written as DNA, the CDR3 is TGTGCCATCAGGCCGGACAGGGCGGCTTTTCGGGGCACCTTC.

A few counts support this clone. The rearrangement uses TRBV7-2 and TRBJ1-5; 7 nucleotides agree with TRBD1. The CDR3 has 15 residues. J was trimmed by 3 bases and V by 5 bases; bases with no gene match: 7. The V gene's germline CDR1 is SGHTA and CDR2 FQGNSA. The CDR3 DNA sequence: TGTGCCAGCAGCCCGGAGCAGGGGGACAATCAGCCCCAGCATTTT. Residues: CASSPEQGDNQPQHF. The variable domain in full, completed from reference TRBV7-2 and TRBJ1-5, reads GAGVSQSPSNKVTEKGKDVELRCDPISGHTALYWYRQSLGQGLEFLIYFQGNSAPDKSGLPSDRFSAERTGGSVSTLTIQRTQQEDSAVYLCASSPEQGDNQPQHFGDGTRLSIL.

This chain joins TRBV2 and TRBJ1-2, with TRBD1 matching over 7 bases. Losses at the gene ends were 4 bases for V and 8 bases for J; bases not matched to a gene: 13. The germline CDR1 and CDR2 sequences are SNHLY and FYNNEI. The CDR3 covers 15 residues. The CDR3 protein is CASSGGRQGARGYTF. The CDR3 coding sequence is TGTGCCAGCAGTGGAGGAAGACAGGGAGCGCGAGGCTACACCTTC.

This clone was counted only a few times. The chain links TRBV7-2 to TRBJ2-3, with 12 bases lining up with TRBD2. The CDR3 covers 16 residues. With V trimmed by 3 bases and J by 2 bases, 3 bases remained unmatched. Germline V lookup: CDR1 SGHTA, CDR2 FQGNSA. This CDR3 reads CASSFWTSGDTDTQYF. CDR3 sequence (DNA): TGTGCCAGCAGCTTTTGGACTAGCGGGGACACAGATACGCAGTATTTT. Supplemented by reference TRBV7-2 and TRBJ2-3, the full variable domain reads GAGVSQSPSNKVTEKGKDVELRCDPISGHTALYWYRQSLGQGLEFLIYFQGNSAPDKSGLPSDRFSAERTGGSVSTLTIQRTQQEDSAVYLCASSFWTSGDTDTQYFGPGTRLTVL.